Presented here are 10 T cell receptor beta chains from one specimen sequenced in a study of T-cell reconstitution after alpha-beta-depleted transplantation in children (dated by TCRdb to about 2016). Receptors were amplified or captured by PCR. Sequencer: Illumina HiSeq 2500. TCR libraries were prepared with molecular barcoding, using unique molecular identifiers to normalize TCRbeta repertoire quantification. TCRdb ran its own pipeline on the public reads, namely fastp trimming at Q25 and MiXCR clone calling, and kept in-frame beta chains. Rows are unified per CDR3 protein, each entry keeping the most common DNA and genes. The sample contains some 350,000 distinct CDR3 sequences, around 15% of them found a single time. In total, the top ten clones hold roughly two fifths of the sample. The sample's treatment or condition label, in plain terms: allogeneic hematopoietic cell transplantation with graft depleted of TCRalphabeta T cells and CD19 B cells.

Sample: PBMCs, mostly from graft donor cells, taken 360 days after TCRalphabeta/CD19-depleted stem cell transplant. Every receptor here comes from a male patient between 2 and 10 years old who had a stem cell transplant for acute lymphoblastic leukemia, so the T cells may come from the graft donor.

This clonotype was observed many times. The chain joins TRBV5-1 to TRBJ2-7, with a tentative D call TRBD1 (5 bases). The germline V gene has CDR1 SGHRS and CDR2 YFSETQ. The CDR3 is made up of 13 amino acids. V dropped 4 bases and J dropped 6 bases, with 14 bases sitting between them. DNA for the CDR3: TGCGCCAGCAGCCCTACAACAGGTTCCGAGCAGTACTTC. It specifies CASSPTTGSEQYF.

This clonotype has a handful of counts. The chain couples TRBV6-2 or TRBV6-3 to TRBJ1-1, with a possible D match to TRBD1 (5 bases). There are 20 residues in the CDR3. The germline V gene encodes CDR1 MNHEY and CDR2 SVGEGT. The ends were cut back, 2 bases at V and 1 base at J, with 26 bases in the middle. The CDR3 DNA reads as TGTGCCAGCAGTTACCGGGGCCTTAACGTCGGGACCCGGACGAACACTGAAGCTTTCTTT. As protein: CASSYRGLNVGTRTNTEAFF.

This clonotype was detected only a few times. The chain is built from TRBV20-1 and TRBJ1-1; D possibly corresponds to TRBD1 (6 bases). In germline, CDR1 is DFQATT, CDR2 SNEGSKA (reference sequence). This CDR3 spans 12 amino acids. V lost 3 bases to trimming and J lost 11 bases, with 16 bases between them. The CDR3 nucleotides read TGCAGTGCTAGTGGACAGCCCCGGGAGGCTTTCTTT. Translated: CSASGQPREAFF.

This clonotype was seen many times. This chain joins TRBV28 and TRBJ1-4, with D hard to call. The germline V gene encodes CDR1 MDHEN and CDR2 SYDVKM. The length of the CDR3 is 14 residues. V lost 3 bases and J lost 6, with 11 bases in between. CDR3 sequence reads: CASSLFLVDEKLFF. In DNA, the CDR3 is TGTGCCAGCAGTTTGTTTTTGGTCGATGAAAAACTGTTTTTT.

The sample holds a few counts of this clonotype. V is TRBV12-3 or TRBV12-4 and J is TRBJ1-1, with D maybe TRBD1 (5 bases). The CDR3 totals 14 residues. V shed 8 bases and J shed 1 base, with 14 bases lying between them. In DNA form, the CDR3 reads TGTGCCAGCCAGCGGGACTCTCCGAACACTGAAGCTTTCTTT. As protein: CASQRDSPNTEAFF.

This clonotype was recorded many times. The chain links TRBV6-5 to TRBJ1-1; D not resolved. Germline CDR1 MNHEY, CDR2 SVGAGI. CDR3 length equals 13 residues. V lost 2 bases, J lost 5 bases, and 9 bases lay in between. CDR3 sequence: CASSYRAVTEAFF. The DNA of the CDR3 is TGTGCCAGCAGTTACCGGGCGGTTACTGAAGCTTTCTTT.

The chain carries TRBV19 and TRBJ2-7; tentatively, D is TRBD1 (5 bases). V was cut by 3 bases and J by 6 bases, with 15 bases left in between. The germline V gene encodes CDR1 LNHDA and CDR2 SQIVND (reference sequence). The CDR3 is made up of 14 amino acids. The CDR3 bases are TGTGCCAGTAGTATGTCCCCAGGGATGCGCGAGCAGTACTTC. This translates into CASSMSPGMREQYF.

Ten or more counts support this clonotype. The chain is built from TRBV11-2 and TRBJ2-2; D could derive from TRBD1 or TRBD2 (6 bases each). Looked up from germline, CDR1 is SGHAT and CDR2 is FQNNGV. This CDR3 spans 15 amino acids. V shed 5 bases and J shed 7 bases, with 17 bases lying between them. CDR3 loop: CASSQIGGTIGELFF. The CDR3 coding sequence is TGTGCCAGCAGCCAGATCGGAGGGACAATCGGGGAGCTGTTTTTT.

The table lists this clonotype with many counts. CDR3 region: CSVVRWDTEAFF. In DNA, the CDR3 is TGCAGCGTTGTTCGGTGGGACACTGAAGCTTTCTTT. The gene calls are TRBV29-1 and TRBJ1-1; D not certain. The germline V and J ends were trimmed by 4 bases and 3 bases, with 9 bases remaining between them. The CDR3 runs to 12 residues. The germline gives CDR1 SQVTM, CDR2 ANQGSEA.

This chain joins TRBV5-4 and TRBJ2-7; tentatively, D is TRBD2 (7 bases). Germline lookup yields CDR1 SGHNT and CDR2 YYREEE (reference sequence). V was trimmed by 2 bases and J by 2 bases, leaving 14 bases between them. The CDR3 consists of 15 residues. The CDR3 coding sequence is TGTGCCAGCAGCTTAAGAGGGGGGGGACCCTACGAGCAGTACTTC. Translation: CASSLRGGGPYEQYF.